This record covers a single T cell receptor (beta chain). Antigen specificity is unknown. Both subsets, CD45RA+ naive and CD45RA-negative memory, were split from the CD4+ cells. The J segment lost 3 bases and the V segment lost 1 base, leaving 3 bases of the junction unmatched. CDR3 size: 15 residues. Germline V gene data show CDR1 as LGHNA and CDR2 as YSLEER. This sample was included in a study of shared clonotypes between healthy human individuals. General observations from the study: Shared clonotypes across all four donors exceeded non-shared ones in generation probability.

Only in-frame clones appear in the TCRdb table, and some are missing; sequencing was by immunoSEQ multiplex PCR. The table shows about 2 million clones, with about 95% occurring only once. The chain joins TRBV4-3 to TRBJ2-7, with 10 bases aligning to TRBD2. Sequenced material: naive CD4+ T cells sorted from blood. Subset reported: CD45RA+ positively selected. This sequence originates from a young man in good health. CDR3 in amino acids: CASSQGLAGNYEQYF. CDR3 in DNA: TGCGCCAGCAGCCAAGGACTAGCGGGCAACTACGAGCAGTACTTC.